This record concerns one TCR beta chain sequence. What it binds is not known. It was patients with CD8+CD57+ cell expansion by flow cytometry who were chosen for sequencing. Blood samples were obtained from patients who had received no prior therapy. Researchers used genomic DNA as the template to profile TCR beta VDJ and CDR3. TCRdb independently ran MiXCR on the reads; one entry per CDR3 protein. Of a few hundred thousand distinct CDR3 sequences in the sample, about a third were seen once. This entry comes from a study of CD8+CD57+ T cells in acquired aplastic anemia. Study-wide background: Sorted CD4+ and CD8+ cells gave a mean 3.2 ug DNA, range roughly 0.2 to 27.4 ug.

CDR3 length: 14 residues. The V and J ends lost 1 base and 7 bases respectively, with 13 bases between them. Germline CDR1 reads DFQATT; CDR2 reads SNEGSKA (reference sequence). Study observations and caveats: Simpson's diversity of CD8+ cells was not significantly different in patients compared with controls. Both patients and controls carried the same twenty-nine CD8+ CDR3 sequences.

The chain is built from TRBV20-1 and TRBJ2-2, with a possible D match to TRBD2 (5 bases). Sequencing input: sorted CD4+, CD8+, or CD8+CD57+ T cells (not recorded which) from PBMCs. This TCR came from a human donor with aplastic anemia. This chain's CDR3 is CSARVRGRDGELFF. The CDR3 DNA sequence: TGCAGTGCTAGAGTACGGGGAAGGGACGGGGAGCTGTTTTTT.